This T cell receptor beta chain was identified in a study of cytomegalovirus exposure and HLA in healthy donors. Study-wide results and caveats: Published work reported that the classifier diagnosed cytomegalovirus status with high specificity and sensitivity.

Remarks on this clone: Its antigen is as yet unknown.

With 60 Vbeta and 13 Jbeta primers, the PCR was carried out. TCRdb keeps only in-frame clones here, not all; method: immunoSEQ multiplex PCR. Of approximately 100,000 clones listed, roughly 67% are singletons. The V gene lost 2 bases and the J gene lost 1 base, with 8 bases spanning the gap. In germline, CDR1 is LGHNA, CDR2 YNFKEQ. The CDR3 consists of 14 residues. The material sequenced was PBMCs. The receptor's source is a middle-aged man in good health and CMV-seronegative. The chain has TRBV4-2 and TRBJ1-2; D not certain. CDR3 sequence (DNA): TGTGCCAGCAGCCAAACCCGGGGTAACTATGGCTACACCTTC. Translating it yields CASSQTRGNYGYTF.